These 9 T cell receptor beta chains came from one sample sequenced in a study of immune evolution from preneoplasia to lung adenocarcinoma. Only in-frame clones appear in the TCRdb table, and some are missing; sequencing was by immunoSEQ multiplex PCR. The sample contains 12,000 or so clones, more than 75% of which appear only once. The sample was FFPE tissue from an adenomatous hyperplasia lung lesion. The subset: atypical adenomatous hyperplasia (AAH), lung preneoplasia. The receptor source for this set is a person aged 50-75 years with lung adenocarcinoma.

This clone turned up a few times. The J gene is TRBJ1-1, the V gene TRBV4-2; D is ambiguous. The V and J ends lost 4 bases and 4 bases respectively, with 22 bases between them. Germline V gives CDR1 LGHNA, CDR2 YNFKEQ. The length of the CDR3 is 17 residues. CDR3 protein: CASSPTSRASAGTEAFF. The CDR3 DNA follows: TGTGCCAGCAGCCCCACATCCCGGGCCTCGGCAGGCACTGAAGCTTTCTTT.

A single count supports this clone. V is TRBV7-3 and J is TRBJ2-7, with 8 bases fitting TRBD1. J gave up 6 bases and V 4 bases, and 2 bases lay outside the gene matches. Germline CDR1 SGHTA, CDR2 FQGTGA. The CDR3 extends over 12 amino acids. The CDR3 is CASSSTGGEQYF. Here the CDR3 DNA reads TGTGCCAGCAGCTCCACAGGGGGCGAGCAGTACTTC.

This clone appeared once. As DNA, the CDR3 is TGTGCCAGCAGCTTGACACCGGCAACTAATGAAAAACTGTTTTTT. Amino acids: CASSLTPATNEKLFF. The chain employs TRBV5-5 and TRBJ1-4, with unresolved D. Germline V lookup: CDR1 SGHKS, CDR2 YYEKEE (reference sequence). V was pared by 1 base and J by 0 bases, with 7 bases between. The CDR3 totals 15 residues.

This chain uses TRBV5-1 with TRBJ2-7, with 8 nucleotides matching TRBD2. The CDR3 length is 15 residues. Looked up from germline, CDR1 is SGHRS and CDR2 is YFSETQ. Trimming took 4 bases from V and 7 from J; bases not matched to a gene: 13. This CDR3 is CASSLSGTDVAEQYF. The CDR3 DNA follows: TGCGCCAGCAGCCTTAGCGGGACCGACGTTGCGGAGCAGTACTTC. Full variable domain (rest looked up from reference TRBV5-1 and TRBJ2-7): KAGVTQTPRYLIKTRGQQVTLSCSPISGHRSVSWYQQTPGQGLQFLFEYFSETQRNKGNFPGRFSGRQFSNSRSEMNVSTLELGDSALYLCASSLSGTDVAEQYFGPGTRLTVT.

This clone is a singleton in its sample. V and J are TRBV28 and TRBJ2-6, with 8 bases that match TRBD1. Per the germline V gene, CDR1 is MDHEN and CDR2 is SYDVKM. V was pared by 3 bases and J by 0 bases, with 7 bases of the junction left unmatched. The CDR3 consists of 18 residues. The DNA of the CDR3 is TGTGCCAGCAGTTTCCTGGGCCAGGGGGCCTCTGGGGCCAACGTCCTGACTTTC. Encoded protein: CASSFLGQGASGANVLTF.

CDR3 sequence: CASSQPLGDEQFF. CDR3 DNA sequence: TGCGCCAGCAGCCAGCCTTTGGGCGATGAGCAGTTCTTC. The chain recombines TRBV4-1 with TRBJ2-1; D gene unclear. Trimming took off 3 bases at V and 8 bases at J, with 11 bases between the two ends. This CDR3 is 13 amino acids long. The germline CDR1 and CDR2 sequences are MGHRA and YSYEKL.

The chain is built from TRBV7-2 and TRBJ2-7; 8 bases match TRBD2. In germline, CDR1 is SGHTA, CDR2 FQGNSA. Trimming removed 0 bases from V and 3 bases from J; junction bases left unmatched: 4. The CDR3 spans 15 residues. CDR3 coding DNA: TGTGCCAGCAGCTTAGCGCTTGGGACTAGCTACGAGCAGTACTTC. The encoded protein is CASSLALGTSYEQYF.

CDR3: CASSAGGSYNEQFF. CDR3 DNA: TGCGCCAGCAGCGCAGGGGGGTCCTACAATGAGCAGTTCTTC. The V and J genes are TRBV5-1 and TRBJ2-1, with D possibly matching TRBD1 (7 bases). The V end lost 4 bases, the J end lost 1 base, and 9 bases lay between the germline ends. The CDR3 totals 14 residues. Looked up from germline, CDR1 is SGHRS and CDR2 is YFSETQ.

The rearrangement joins TRBV5-6 to TRBJ1-3, with D perhaps TRBD1 (5 bases). This CDR3 has 18 amino acids. Trimming took 1 base from V and 1 from J, leaving 18 bases between them. The germline V gene encodes CDR1 SGHDT and CDR2 YYEEEE. The CDR3 protein is CASSLLGREKLSGNTIYF. CDR3 coding DNA: TGTGCCAGCAGCTTGCTTGGCAGGGAAAAGTTGTCTGGAAACACCATATATTTT.